This T cell receptor (beta chain) was captured in a study of radiation and T cells in renal cell carcinoma. Time point noted: blood 4 weeks post-SBRT, at nephrectomy. Indicated treatment: 15 Gy SBRT to primary tumor, nephrectomy 4 weeks later. Serial blood draws occurred at baseline and 2 and 4 weeks post-SBRT. TCRdb's copy holds only in-frame clones and misses some; the assay was immunoSEQ multiplex PCR. Among some 150,000 clones, about 86% were seen once, and the ten largest hold around 17%. The CDR3 has 12 residues. Germline assignment: CDR1 SEHNR and CDR2 FQNEAQ (reference sequence). V was shortened by 8 bases and J by 4 bases, with 9 bases between the two germline ends.

The clonotype originates from a woman in her forties or fifties with renal cell carcinoma. The sample was blood, taken from a patient whose treatment included radiotherapy and nephrectomy. The chain combines TRBV7-9 with TRBJ1-3, with D hard to call. The CDR3 reads CASGDSGNTIYF. The CDR3 region has the DNA TGTGCCAGCGGCGATTCAGGAAACACCATATATTTT.